The 17 T cell receptor beta chains below come from one sample, sequenced in a study of cytomegalovirus exposure and HLA in healthy donors. The study ran its PCR with 60 Vbeta and 13 Jbeta primers. Profiling relied on immunoSEQ multiplex PCR, and the TCRdb table lists in-frame clones only, not all of them. This repertoire includes tens of thousands of clones. Sequencing was done on a sample of PBMCs. These receptors were taken from a woman younger than 35 in good health and CMV-seronegative.

The V and J genes are TRBV27 and TRBJ1-2; 7 nucleotides align to TRBD1. From germline, CDR1 is MNHEY and CDR2 SMNVEV (reference sequence). The CDR3 consists of 16 residues. Unmatched junction bases numbered 10, after V lost 6 bases and J lost 0 bases. The CDR3 DNA follows: TGTGCCAGCAGCGGACAGGTCCCGAAGTCTAACTATGGCTACACCTTC. Its translation: CASSGQVPKSNYGYTF.

This chain connects TRBV4-1 to TRBJ2-5, with D possibly TRBD2 on 7 matching bases. CDR3 length: 15 residues. Trimming removed 2 bases from V and 5 bases from J, with 15 bases in between. CDR1 is MGHRA and CDR2 is YSYEKL in the germline V gene. DNA of the CDR3: TGCGCCAGCAGCCAAAGGCGGGGGCCGGGGGAGACCCAGTACTTC. This gives the protein CASSQRRGPGETQYF.

Details on this clone: The same CDR3 arises from other DNA sequences in this sample as well. The genes are TRBV5-1 and TRBJ1-4; 7 bases align to TRBD1. Germline V gene lookup returns CDR1 SGHRS and CDR2 YFSETQ. V shed 0 bases and J 5 bases; nucleotides not matched to a gene: 1. This CDR3 has 14 amino acids. The CDR3 DNA sequence: TGCGCCAGCAGCTTGGGACAGGGAAATGAAAAACTGTTTTTT. Its translation: CASSLGQGNEKLFF.

This sequence joins TRBV19 and TRBJ2-7, with D tentatively TRBD2 (5 bases). Per germline, CDR1 LNHDA and CDR2 SQIVND (reference sequence). The CDR3 is 14 residues long. Trimming pared 3 bases from V and 2 bases from J, leaving 11 bases between. The CDR3 is CASSIDGEAYEQYF. The CDR3 DNA is TGTGCCAGTAGTATTGACGGGGAAGCCTACGAGCAGTACTTC.

The chain couples TRBV6-1 to TRBJ2-1; perhaps TRBD2 as D (5 bases). V was pared by 7 bases and J by 5 bases, with 15 bases between. The CDR3 spans 14 residues. Germline V gives CDR1 MNHNS, CDR2 SASEGT. CDR3 DNA: TGTGCCAGCACCCGGGGTGGGCTTGACAATGAGCAGTTCTTC. This translates into CASTRGGLDNEQFF.

This chain links TRBV30 with TRBJ1-1, with a weak D call TRBD1 (5 bases). V lost 6 bases and J 5 bases, leaving 16 bases between the germline ends. The CDR3 covers 13 residues. CDR1 GTSNPN and CDR2 SVGIG come from the germline V gene (reference sequence). The CDR3 is CACPRALGTEAFF. For the CDR3, the DNA is TGTGCCTGCCCCAGGGCACTGGGGACTGAAGCTTTCTTT.

The chain carries TRBV13 and TRBJ1-2, with D possibly being TRBD1 (5 bases). CDR1 and CDR2 from the germline V gene are PRHDT and FYEKMQ (reference sequence). Trimming took 5 bases from V and 0 from J, leaving 13 bases between them. There are 15 residues in the CDR3. The CDR3 is CASSAGRLANYGYTF. DNA of the CDR3: TGTGCCAGCAGCGCGGGACGGCTAGCTAACTATGGCTACACCTTC.

The genes are TRBV18 and TRBJ2-7; TRBD1 might be the D (7 bases). The CDR3 has 18 residues. In germline, CDR1 is KGHSH, CDR2 LQKENI. The V and J ends lost 3 bases and 2 bases respectively, with 23 bases between them. This chain's CDR3 is CASSPANGRTGLAYEQYF. CDR3 DNA: TGTGCCAGCTCACCCGCTAATGGGAGGACAGGCCTCGCCTACGAGCAGTACTTC. Full variable domain (outside the CDR3, taken from reference TRBV18 and TRBJ2-7): NAGVMQNPRHLVRRRGQEARLRCSPMKGHSHVYWYRQLPEEGLKFMVYLQKENIIDESGMPKERFSAEFPKEGPSILRIQQVVRGDSAAYFCASSPANGRTGLAYEQYFGPGTRLTVT.

The J gene is TRBJ2-2, the V gene TRBV5-1; 7 positions agree with TRBD1. Germline V gives CDR1 SGHRS, CDR2 YFSETQ. V shed 1 base, J shed 5 bases, and the junction held 5 bases outside the gene matches. The CDR3 covers 15 residues. The CDR3 loop is CASSLTGTETGELFF. CDR3 in DNA: TGCGCCAGCAGCTTGACCGGGACAGAAACCGGGGAGCTGTTTTTT. Variable domain in full (rest from reference TRBV5-1 and TRBJ2-2): KAGVTQTPRYLIKTRGQQVTLSCSPISGHRSVSWYQQTPGQGLQFLFEYFSETQRNKGNFPGRFSGRQFSNSRSEMNVSTLELGDSALYLCASSLTGTETGELFFGEGSRLTVL.

Written as DNA, the CDR3 is TGTGCCAGCAGTTTATTGTCACCCCGGTTAGGCTACACCTTC. It is translated as CASSLLSPRLGYTF. The rearrangement links TRBV28 to TRBJ1-2; D gene ambiguous. CDR1 is MDHEN, CDR2 SYDVKM, per germline. This CDR3 is 14 amino acids long. Trimming stripped 1 base from V and 8 bases from J, with 14 bases between.

The V call is TRBV28, the J call TRBJ2-5; no clear D gene. The CDR3 loop spans 12 amino acids. Trimming removed 6 bases from V and 0 bases from J, with 5 bases in between. CDR1 is MDHEN and CDR2 is SYDVKM in the germline V gene. The CDR3, as DNA: TGTGCCAGCAGCTCGTACCAAGAGACCCAGTACTTC. This gives the protein CASSSYQETQYF.

The CDR3 spells CASSPHREGSENTEAFF. DNA of the CDR3: TGTGCCAGCAGCCCTCACCGGGAGGGAAGTGAGAACACTGAAGCTTTCTTT. The rearrangement joins TRBV4-2 to TRBJ1-1; D is unclear. CDR1 and CDR2 (germline): LGHNA, YNFKEQ. V shed 4 bases and J shed 1 base, with 19 bases lying between them. This CDR3 region has 17 residues.

This chain connects TRBV7-9 to TRBJ1-1; TRBD1 matches at 9 bases. CDR3 length: 12 residues. Losses at the gene ends were 11 bases for V and 4 bases for J; bases not matched to a gene: 5. Per the germline V gene, CDR1 is SEHNR and CDR2 is FQNEAQ (reference sequence). The CDR3 sequence is CAAGTGSTEAFF. The DNA of the CDR3 is TGTGCCGCGGGGACAGGGTCCACTGAAGCTTTCTTT.

The chain employs TRBV5-1 and TRBJ1-6; 7 nucleotides match TRBD1. CDR1 and CDR2 (germline): SGHRS, YFSETQ. This CDR3 has 14 amino acids. J lost 10 bases, V lost 0 bases, and 4 bases had no gene match. This CDR3 is CASSLGQGESPLHF. The CDR3 nucleotides read TGCGCCAGCAGCTTGGGCCAGGGGGAATCACCCCTCCACTTT. The whole variable domain, remainder taken from reference TRBV5-1 and TRBJ1-6, is KAGVTQTPRYLIKTRGQQVTLSCSPISGHRSVSWYQQTPGQGLQFLFEYFSETQRNKGNFPGRFSGRQFSNSRSEMNVSTLELGDSALYLCASSLGQGESPLHFGNGTRLTVT.

V usage is TRBV5-1 and J usage is TRBJ1-2, with a tentative D call TRBD1 (6 bases). This CDR3 is built from 13 residues. The germline CDR1 and CDR2 sequences are SGHRS and YFSETQ. The V end was cut by 2 bases, the J end by 6 bases, with 11 bases between. CDR3 in DNA: TGCGCCAGCAGCTTTAACCAGGGGCATGGCTACACCTTC. Translation gives CASSFNQGHGYTF.

This rearrangement joins TRBV5-1 to TRBJ1-1; D is possibly TRBD1 (5 bases). Germline CDR1 and CDR2: SGHRS and YFSETQ. The CDR3 loop spans 15 amino acids. V shed 0 bases and J shed 0 bases, with 9 bases lying between them. The CDR3 DNA follows: TGCGCCAGCAGCTTGGCCAGGGCCCTGAACACTGAAGCTTTCTTT. Residues: CASSLARALNTEAFF.

The rearrangement uses TRBV6-1 and TRBJ1-2; D gene ambiguous. V was cut by 3 bases and J by 8 bases, with 16 bases left in between. CDR3 size: 14 residues. CDR1 is MNHNS and CDR2 is SASEGT in the germline V gene. The CDR3 loop is CASSDWGGSRGYTF. The DNA of the CDR3 is TGTGCCAGCAGTGATTGGGGAGGAAGTCGAGGCTACACCTTC.